This TCR beta chain was observed in a study of immune evolution from preneoplasia to lung adenocarcinoma. Study-wide findings and caveats: From normal lung to invasive adenocarcinoma, top clone frequencies appeared to decrease. Normal lung had highest clonality; later lesions appeared denser, more diverse.

Details on this clone: Its antigen is undetermined.

CDR1 and CDR2 from the germline V gene are SEHNR and FQNEAQ (reference sequence). V gave up 5 bases and J gave up 3 bases, with 17 bases separating them. The CDR3 consists of 15 residues. Data came from immunoSEQ multiplex PCR; TCRdb stores just in-frame clones and leaves some out. The profile shows 4,500 to 5,000 clones, roughly 80% of them singletons. Patients had resection in Japan or China between the mid-2010s and the late 2010s. Histologic diagnosis was independently verified by two lung pathologists. V usage is TRBV7-9 and J usage is TRBJ2-7; D is unclear. This clonotype was sampled from a donor of 70 years or more with lung adenocarcinoma. Sequenced material: FFPE adjacent normal lung tissue. CDR3 residues: CASSPPQAMNYEQYF. DNA of the CDR3: TGTGCCAGCAGCCCCCCCCAGGCAATGAACTACGAGCAGTACTTC.